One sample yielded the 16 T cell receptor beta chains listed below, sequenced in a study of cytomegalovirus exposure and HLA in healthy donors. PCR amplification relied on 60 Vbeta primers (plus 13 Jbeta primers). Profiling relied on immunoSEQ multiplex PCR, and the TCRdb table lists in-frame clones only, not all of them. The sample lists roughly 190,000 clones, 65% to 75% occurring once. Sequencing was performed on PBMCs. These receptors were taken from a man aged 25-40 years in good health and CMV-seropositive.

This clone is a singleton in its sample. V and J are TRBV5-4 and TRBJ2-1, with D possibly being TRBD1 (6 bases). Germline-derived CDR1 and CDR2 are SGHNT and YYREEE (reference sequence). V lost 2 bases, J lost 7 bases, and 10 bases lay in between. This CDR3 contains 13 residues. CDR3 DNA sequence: TGTGCCAGCAGCTTCGGACAGACAAATGAGCAGTTCTTC. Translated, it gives CASSFGQTNEQFF.

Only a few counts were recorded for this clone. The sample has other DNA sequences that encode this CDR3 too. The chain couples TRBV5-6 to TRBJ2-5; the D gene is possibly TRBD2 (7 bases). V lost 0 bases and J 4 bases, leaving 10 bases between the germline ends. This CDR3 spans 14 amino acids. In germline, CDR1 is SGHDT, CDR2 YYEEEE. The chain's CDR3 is CASSLAGGLETQYF. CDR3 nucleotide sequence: TGTGCCAGCAGCTTGGCGGGGGGCCTAGAGACCCAGTACTTC.

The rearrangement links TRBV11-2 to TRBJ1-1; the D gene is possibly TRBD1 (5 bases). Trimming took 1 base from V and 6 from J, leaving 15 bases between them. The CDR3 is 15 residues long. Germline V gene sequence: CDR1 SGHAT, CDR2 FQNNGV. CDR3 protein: CASSLGSGLAAEAFF. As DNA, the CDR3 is TGTGCCAGCAGCTTAGGGTCAGGGTTGGCCGCTGAAGCTTTCTTT.

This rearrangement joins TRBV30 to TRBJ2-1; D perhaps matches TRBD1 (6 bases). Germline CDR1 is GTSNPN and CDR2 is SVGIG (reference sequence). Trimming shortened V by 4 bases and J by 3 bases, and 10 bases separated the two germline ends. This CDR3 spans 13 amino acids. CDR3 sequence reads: CAWTTGIYNEQFF. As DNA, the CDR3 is TGTGCCTGGACAACAGGGATCTACAATGAGCAGTTCTTC.

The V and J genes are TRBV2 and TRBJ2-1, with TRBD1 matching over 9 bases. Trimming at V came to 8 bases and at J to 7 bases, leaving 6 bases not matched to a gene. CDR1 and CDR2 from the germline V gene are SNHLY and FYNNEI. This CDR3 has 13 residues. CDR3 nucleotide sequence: TGTGCCAGCCGGGGGACAGGGTTGAATGAGCAGTTCTTC. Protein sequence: CASRGTGLNEQFF.

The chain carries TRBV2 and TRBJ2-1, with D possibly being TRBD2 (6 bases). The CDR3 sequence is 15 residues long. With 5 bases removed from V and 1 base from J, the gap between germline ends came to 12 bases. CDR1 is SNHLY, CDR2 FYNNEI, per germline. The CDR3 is CASSSGGLSYNEQFF. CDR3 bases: TGTGCCAGCAGTAGCGGCGGACTATCCTACAATGAGCAGTTCTTC.

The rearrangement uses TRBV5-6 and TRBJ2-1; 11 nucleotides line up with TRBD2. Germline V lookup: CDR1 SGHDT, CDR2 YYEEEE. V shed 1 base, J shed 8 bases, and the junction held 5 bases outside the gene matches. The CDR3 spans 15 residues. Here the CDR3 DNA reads TGTGCCAGCAGCTTGTCGCTAGCGGGAGGCTATGAGCAGTTCTTC. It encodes CASSLSLAGGYEQFF.

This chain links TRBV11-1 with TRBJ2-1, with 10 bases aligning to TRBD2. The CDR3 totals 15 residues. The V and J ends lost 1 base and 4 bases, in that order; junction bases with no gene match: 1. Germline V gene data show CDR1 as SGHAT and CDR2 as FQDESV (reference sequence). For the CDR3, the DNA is TGTGCCAGCAGCTTAGTAGCGGGGGGATACAATGAGCAGTTCTTC. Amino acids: CASSLVAGGYNEQFF.

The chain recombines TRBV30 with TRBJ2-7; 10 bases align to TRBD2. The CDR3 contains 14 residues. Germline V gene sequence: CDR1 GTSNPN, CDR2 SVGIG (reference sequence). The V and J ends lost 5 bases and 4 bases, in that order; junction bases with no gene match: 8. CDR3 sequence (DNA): TGTGCCTGGGCTCAGAGCGGGAGGGTGTACGAGCAGTACTTC. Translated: CAWAQSGRVYEQYF. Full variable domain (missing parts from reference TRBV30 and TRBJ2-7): SQTIHQWPATLVQPVGSPLSLECTVEGTSNPNLYWYRQAAGRGLQLLFYSVGIGQISSEVPQNLSASRPQDRQFILSSKKLLLSDSGFYLCAWAQSGRVYEQYFGPGTRLTVT.

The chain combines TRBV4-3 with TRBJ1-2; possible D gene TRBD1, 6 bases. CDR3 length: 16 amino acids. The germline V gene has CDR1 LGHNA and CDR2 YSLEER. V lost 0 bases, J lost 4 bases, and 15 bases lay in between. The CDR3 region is CASSQDSAGASYGYTF. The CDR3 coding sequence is TGCGCCAGCAGCCAAGATTCCGCAGGGGCTTCCTATGGCTACACCTTC.

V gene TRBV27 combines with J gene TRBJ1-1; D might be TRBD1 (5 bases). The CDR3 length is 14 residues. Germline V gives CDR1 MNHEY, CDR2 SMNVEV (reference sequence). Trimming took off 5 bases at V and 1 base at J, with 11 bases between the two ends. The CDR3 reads CASSDSPWNTEAFF. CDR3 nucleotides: TGTGCCAGCAGTGACAGTCCCTGGAACACTGAAGCTTTCTTT.

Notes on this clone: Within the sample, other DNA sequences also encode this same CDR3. The CDR3 loop is CASSPGGSGSDTQYF. CDR3 DNA sequence: TGTGCCAGCAGCCCGGGCGGCAGCGGTTCAGATACGCAGTATTTT. J is TRBJ2-3 and V is TRBV5-4, with D possibly matching TRBD2 (5 bases). This CDR3 comprises 15 residues. The germline V and J ends were trimmed by 4 bases and 4 bases, with 16 bases remaining between them. Germline CDR1 is SGHNT and CDR2 is YYREEE (reference sequence).

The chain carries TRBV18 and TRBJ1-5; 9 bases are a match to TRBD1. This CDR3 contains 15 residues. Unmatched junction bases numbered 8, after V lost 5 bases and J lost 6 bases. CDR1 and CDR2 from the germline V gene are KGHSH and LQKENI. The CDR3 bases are TGTGCCAGCTCAGGAGGACAGGGGCGAGGTCAGCCCCAGCATTTT. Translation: CASSGGQGRGQPQHF.

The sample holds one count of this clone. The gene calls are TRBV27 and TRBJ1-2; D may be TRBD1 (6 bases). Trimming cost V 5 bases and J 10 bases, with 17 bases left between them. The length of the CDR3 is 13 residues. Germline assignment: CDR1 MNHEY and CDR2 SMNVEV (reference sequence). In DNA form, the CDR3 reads TGTGCCAGCAGTCCACCGCCTGGACAGTCCTACACCTTC. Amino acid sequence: CASSPPPGQSYTF.

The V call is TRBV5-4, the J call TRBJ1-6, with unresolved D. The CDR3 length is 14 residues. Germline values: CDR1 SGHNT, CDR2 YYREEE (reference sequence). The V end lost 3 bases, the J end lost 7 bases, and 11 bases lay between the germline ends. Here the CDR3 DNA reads TGTGCCAGCAGCTCAGGAGGATCGAATTCACCCCTCCACTTT. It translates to CASSSGGSNSPLHF. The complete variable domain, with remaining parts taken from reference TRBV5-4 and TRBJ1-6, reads ETGVTQSPTHLIKTRGQQVTLRCSSQSGHNTVSWYQQALGQGPQFIFQYYREEENGRGNFPPRFSGLQFPNYSSELNVNALELDDSALYLCASSSGGSNSPLHFGNGTRLTVT.

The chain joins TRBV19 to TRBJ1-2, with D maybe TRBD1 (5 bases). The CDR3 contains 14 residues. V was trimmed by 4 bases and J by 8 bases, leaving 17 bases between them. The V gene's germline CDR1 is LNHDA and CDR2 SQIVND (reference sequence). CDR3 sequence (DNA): TGTGCCAGTAGTAAGCCGCAGGGTAGAAACGGCTACACCTTC. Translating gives CASSKPQGRNGYTF.